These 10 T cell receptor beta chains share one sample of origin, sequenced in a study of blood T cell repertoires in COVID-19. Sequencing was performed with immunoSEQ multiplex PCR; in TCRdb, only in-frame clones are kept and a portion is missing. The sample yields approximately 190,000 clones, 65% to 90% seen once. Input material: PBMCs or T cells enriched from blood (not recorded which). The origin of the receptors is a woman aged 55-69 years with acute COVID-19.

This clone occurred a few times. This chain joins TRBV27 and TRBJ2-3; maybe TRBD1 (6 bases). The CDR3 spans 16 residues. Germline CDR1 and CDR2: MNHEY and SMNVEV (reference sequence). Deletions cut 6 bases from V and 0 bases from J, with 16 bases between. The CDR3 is CASSPSDRLSTDTQYF. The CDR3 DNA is TGTGCCAGCAGCCCTTCCGACAGGCTCAGCACAGATACGCAGTATTTT.

CDR3 in amino acids: CSAAQNYGYTF. Written as DNA, the CDR3 is TGCAGTGCAGCACAGAACTATGGCTACACCTTC. The rearrangement links TRBV20-1 to TRBJ1-2, with D hard to call. Trimming shortened V by 6 bases and J by 2 bases, and 7 bases separated the two germline ends. CDR1 and CDR2 (germline): DFQATT, SNEGSKA (reference sequence). The CDR3 is 11 amino acids.

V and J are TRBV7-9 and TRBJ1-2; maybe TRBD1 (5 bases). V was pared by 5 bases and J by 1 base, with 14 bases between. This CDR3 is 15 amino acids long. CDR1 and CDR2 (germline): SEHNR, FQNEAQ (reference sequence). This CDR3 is CASSPPQGFNYGYTF. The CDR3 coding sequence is TGTGCCAGCAGCCCCCCCCAGGGTTTTAACTATGGCTACACCTTC. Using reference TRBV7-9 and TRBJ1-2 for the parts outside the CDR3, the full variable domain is DTGVSQNPRHKITKRGQNVTFRCDPISEHNRLYWYRQTLGQGPEFLTYFQNEAQLEKSRLLSDRFSAERPKGSFSTLEIQRTEQGDSAMYLCASSPPQGFNYGYTFGSGTRLTVV.

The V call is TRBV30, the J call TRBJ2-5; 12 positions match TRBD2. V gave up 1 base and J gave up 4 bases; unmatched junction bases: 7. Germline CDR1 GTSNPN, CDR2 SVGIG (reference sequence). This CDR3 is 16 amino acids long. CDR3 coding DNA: TGTGCCTGGAGTGGAGCGACTAGCGGGAGTGGAGAGACCCAGTACTTC. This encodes CAWSGATSGSGETQYF.

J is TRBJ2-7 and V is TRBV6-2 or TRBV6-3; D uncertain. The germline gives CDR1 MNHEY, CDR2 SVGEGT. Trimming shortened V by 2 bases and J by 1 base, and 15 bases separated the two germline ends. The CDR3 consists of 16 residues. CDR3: CASSYPSGRGSYEQYV. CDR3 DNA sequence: TGTGCCAGCAGTTACCCGTCCGGCAGAGGATCCTACGAGCAGTACGTC.

In nucleotides, the CDR3 is TGTGCCAGCAGTCCCCGGGAAGGAACCTATGGCTACACCTTC. Protein sequence: CASSPREGTYGYTF. This sequence joins TRBV6-5 and TRBJ1-2; no reliable D call. Germline CDR1 reads MNHEY; CDR2 reads SVGAGI. Between the trimmed V and J ends, which lost 5 bases and 4 bases, there was a span of 14 bases. The CDR3 consists of 14 residues.

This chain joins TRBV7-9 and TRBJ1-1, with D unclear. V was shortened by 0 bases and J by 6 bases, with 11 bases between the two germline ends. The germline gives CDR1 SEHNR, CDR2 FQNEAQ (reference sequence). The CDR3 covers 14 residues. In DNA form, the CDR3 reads TGTGCCAGCAGCTTAGCCATGGCGGCATCTGAAGCTTTCTTT. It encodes CASSLAMAASEAFF.

Here the CDR3 reads CASSLGQGPPTYF. The CDR3 coding sequence is TGTGCCAGCAGCCTGGGACAGGGTCCCCCGACGTACTTC. This chain uses TRBV5-6 with TRBJ2-5, with 9 bases identical to TRBD1. Germline loops: CDR1 SGHDT, CDR2 YYEEEE. The CDR3 runs to 13 residues. After removal of 4 bases from V and 13 bases from J, the junction contained 11 bases not matched to a gene. Full variable domain (remainder filled in from reference TRBV5-6 and TRBJ2-5): DAGVTQSPTHLIKTRGQQVTLRCSPKSGHDTVSWYQQALGQGPQFIFQYYEEEERQRGNFPDRFSGHQFPNYSSELNVNALLLGDSALYLCASSLGQGPPTYFGPGTRLLVL.

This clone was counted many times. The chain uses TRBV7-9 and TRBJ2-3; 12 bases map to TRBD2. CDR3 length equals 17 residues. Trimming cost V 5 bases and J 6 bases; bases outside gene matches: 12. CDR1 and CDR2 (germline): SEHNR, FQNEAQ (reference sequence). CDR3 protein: CASSPGASGRAGDTQYF. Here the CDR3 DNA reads TGTGCCAGCAGCCCGGGGGCTAGCGGGAGGGCTGGGGATACGCAGTATTTT.

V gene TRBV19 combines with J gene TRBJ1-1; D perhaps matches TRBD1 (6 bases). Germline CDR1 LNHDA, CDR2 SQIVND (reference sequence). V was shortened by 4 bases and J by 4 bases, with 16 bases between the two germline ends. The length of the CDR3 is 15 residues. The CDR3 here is CASSNPGHLGTEAFF. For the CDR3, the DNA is TGTGCCAGTAGTAACCCGGGACACTTAGGCACTGAAGCTTTCTTT. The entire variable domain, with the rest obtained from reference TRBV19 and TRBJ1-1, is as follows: DGGITQSPKYLFRKEGQNVTLSCEQNLNHDAMYWYRQDPGQGLRLIYYSQIVNDFQKGDIAEGYSVSREKKESFPLTVTSAQKNPTAFYLCASSNPGHLGTEAFFGQGTRLTVV.